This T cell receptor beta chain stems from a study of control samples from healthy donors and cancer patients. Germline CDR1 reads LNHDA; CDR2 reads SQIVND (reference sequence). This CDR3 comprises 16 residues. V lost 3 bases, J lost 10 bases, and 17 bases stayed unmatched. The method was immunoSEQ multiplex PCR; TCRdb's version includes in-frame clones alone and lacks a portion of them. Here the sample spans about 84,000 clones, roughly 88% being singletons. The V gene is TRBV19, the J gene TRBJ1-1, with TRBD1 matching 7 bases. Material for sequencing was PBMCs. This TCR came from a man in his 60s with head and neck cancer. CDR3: CASSISGTVPELGAFF. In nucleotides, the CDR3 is TGTGCCAGTAGTATCTCAGGGACAGTTCCTGAACTGGGAGCTTTCTTT.